Shown below are 29 T cell receptor beta chains from a single sample sequenced in a study of T cells after posttransplantation cyclophosphamide. The assay was immunoSEQ multiplex PCR, and TCRdb's table has in-frame clones only and misses some. The sample has 3,900 or so clones; approximately 59% are singletons. The sequencing input was memory CD8+ T cells sorted from blood. These TCRs come from a man aged 25-45 years in good health and a related stem cell transplant donor.

V gene TRBV19 combines with J gene TRBJ1-1; a weak D match, TRBD1 (6 bases). Germline lookup yields CDR1 LNHDA and CDR2 SQIVND (reference sequence). The CDR3 spans 15 residues. With 4 bases removed from V and 6 bases from J, the gap between germline ends came to 18 bases. The CDR3 nucleotides read TGTGCCAGTAGTACAGGGGAGGGTTCAAGGGCTGAAGCTTTCTTT. The encoded protein is CASSTGEGSRAEAFF. Full variable domain (rest looked up from reference TRBV19 and TRBJ1-1): DGGITQSPKYLFRKEGQNVTLSCEQNLNHDAMYWYRQDPGQGLRLIYYSQIVNDFQKGDIAEGYSVSREKKESFPLTVTSAQKNPTAFYLCASSTGEGSRAEAFFGQGTRLTVV.

This clone was seen only a few times. This rearrangement joins TRBV27 to TRBJ2-2, with no clear D. V was clipped by 3 bases and J by 0 bases, with 14 bases between them. From germline, CDR1 is MNHEY and CDR2 SMNVEV (reference sequence). This CDR3 region has 17 residues. The CDR3 region is CASSFHYDTANTGELFF. The CDR3 coding sequence is TGTGCCAGCAGTTTCCATTACGACACAGCGAACACCGGGGAGCTGTTTTTT.

V usage is TRBV7-9 and J usage is TRBJ2-1, with D possibly matching TRBD2 (7 bases). V gave up 6 bases and J gave up 6 bases, with 21 bases separating them. CDR3 size: 16 residues. Per the germline V gene, CDR1 is SEHNR and CDR2 is FQNEAQ (reference sequence). The CDR3 sequence is CASRQARGAETNEQFF. In DNA form, the CDR3 reads TGTGCCAGCAGACAAGCCCGGGGGGCGGAAACCAATGAGCAGTTCTTC.

This clone was counted only a few times. The V and J genes are TRBV2 and TRBJ2-7, with TRBD1 identical over 7 bases. Trimming took 0 bases from V and 0 from J; bases not matched to a gene: 5. The germline V gene has CDR1 SNHLY and CDR2 FYNNEI. The CDR3 spans 16 residues. This chain's CDR3 is CASSEALTGPSYEQYF. CDR3 coding DNA: TGTGCCAGCAGTGAAGCGCTGACAGGGCCCTCCTACGAGCAGTACTTC.

This chain uses TRBV5-1 with TRBJ1-2; the match to TRBD1 covers 10 bases. Looked up from germline, CDR1 is SGHRS and CDR2 is YFSETQ. V lost 0 bases and J lost 4; bases outside the gene matches: 0. CDR3 length: 14 amino acids. The CDR3 region is CASSLGTGGYGYTF. For the CDR3, the DNA is TGCGCCAGCAGCTTGGGGACAGGGGGCTATGGCTACACCTTC.

This clone showed up just once. The chain recombines TRBV5-6 with TRBJ1-4; 7 nucleotides match TRBD1. The trim removed 0 bases at V and 2 bases at J, leaving 4 bases unmatched. Germline V gives CDR1 SGHDT, CDR2 YYEEEE. The CDR3 loop spans 16 amino acids. In nucleotides, the CDR3 is TGTGCCAGCAGCTTGGTGGGACAGCCTACTAATGAAAAACTGTTTTTT. It encodes CASSLVGQPTNEKLFF.

The CDR3 loop reads CASSQGAGSQPQHF. CDR3 sequence (DNA): TGCGCCAGCAGCCAAGGGGCGGGGTCTCAGCCCCAGCATTTT. J is TRBJ1-5 and V is TRBV4-1; D is undetermined. The CDR3 contains 14 residues. Trimming removed 1 base at V and 6 bases at J, with 10 bases between. Germline-derived CDR1 and CDR2 are MGHRA and YSYEKL.

V is TRBV11-2 and J is TRBJ2-1; D unresolved. The CDR3 is 13 amino acids. Germline lookup yields CDR1 SGHAT and CDR2 FQNNGV. V was trimmed by 5 bases and J by 5 bases, leaving 10 bases between them. The CDR3 loop reads CASSKEVHNEQFF. Written as DNA, the CDR3 is TGTGCCAGCAGCAAAGAGGTCCACAATGAGCAGTTCTTC.

The chain has TRBV7-9 and TRBJ2-2, with no clear D. The length of the CDR3 is 15 residues. Germline V gene sequence: CDR1 SEHNR, CDR2 FQNEAQ (reference sequence). The germline V and J ends were trimmed by 2 bases and 1 base, with 8 bases remaining between them. CDR3 nucleotide sequence: TGTGCCAGCAGCTTAATACTGAGGAACACCGGGGAGCTGTTTTTT. Its translation: CASSLILRNTGELFF.

This clone ranks as large. Other DNA sequences in the same sample also yield this CDR3. The gene calls are TRBV15 and TRBJ2-1; TRBD1 agrees at 9 bases. CDR3 length: 14 amino acids. Germline CDR1 LNHNV, CDR2 YYDKDF (reference sequence). With 1 base clipped from V and 5 bases from J, the junction kept 0 bases outside the gene matches. The CDR3 protein is CATSRGTGDNEQFF. The CDR3 DNA reads as TGTGCCACCAGCAGAGGGACAGGGGACAATGAGCAGTTCTTC. Full variable domain (missing parts from reference TRBV15 and TRBJ2-1): DAMVIQNPRYQVTQFGKPVTLSCSQTLNHNVMYWYQQKSSQAPKLLFHYYDKDFNNEADTPDNFQSRRPNTSFCFLDIRSPGLGDTAMYLCATSRGTGDNEQFFGPGTRLTVL.

The rearrangement links TRBV2 to TRBJ1-2, with D uncertain. The CDR3 is made up of 14 amino acids. V lost 1 base, J lost 0 bases, and 6 bases lay in between. Germline loops: CDR1 SNHLY, CDR2 FYNNEI. The CDR3, as DNA: TGTGCCAGCAGTGAAGGAGGGACTAACTATGGCTACACCTTC. It encodes CASSEGGTNYGYTF.

In this sample, this clone is large. The rearrangement links TRBV4-1 to TRBJ1-1; 9 nucleotides align to TRBD1. Trimming cost V 4 bases and J 5 bases; bases outside gene matches: 2. Looked up from germline, CDR1 is MGHRA and CDR2 is YSYEKL. This CDR3 is 13 amino acids long. CDR3 sequence (DNA): TGCGCCAGCAGCCCCGGACAGGGGACTGAAGCTTTCTTT. Translating gives CASSPGQGTEAFF.

The J gene is TRBJ2-5, the V gene TRBV6-6; D is unclear. V lost 7 bases and J lost 0, with 15 bases in between. Germline assignment: CDR1 MNHNY and CDR2 SVGAGI (reference sequence). The length of the CDR3 is 15 residues. This CDR3 is CASTNLPQYQETQYF. CDR3 bases: TGTGCCAGCACAAACCTCCCACAGTACCAAGAGACCCAGTACTTC.

This rearrangement joins TRBV5-4 to TRBJ2-7; tentative D call: TRBD2 (5 bases). Trimming cost V 1 base and J 0 bases, with 14 bases left between them. Germline V gene lookup returns CDR1 SGHNT and CDR2 YYREEE (reference sequence). The CDR3 totals 16 residues. The CDR3 protein is CASSLYLYGDSYEQYF. CDR3 in DNA: TGTGCCAGCAGCTTGTACTTATACGGGGACTCCTACGAGCAGTACTTC.

The chain carries TRBV10-2 and TRBJ2-1; unclear D gene. This CDR3 contains 12 residues. Germline V gene lookup returns CDR1 WSHSY and CDR2 SAAADI. Trimming took off 5 bases at V and 1 base at J, with 3 bases between the two ends. CDR3 sequence: CASSLSYNEQFF. The CDR3 DNA is TGCGCCAGCAGTTTATCCTACAATGAGCAGTTCTTC.

The genes are TRBV7-3 and TRBJ2-1, with a possible D match to TRBD2 (6 bases). Germline values: CDR1 SGHTA, CDR2 FQGTGA. V lost 4 bases, J lost 4 bases, and 20 bases lay in between. This CDR3 spans 17 amino acids. CDR3 residues: CASSSQGWGGAYNEQFF. The DNA of the CDR3 is TGTGCCAGCAGCTCCCAGGGTTGGGGCGGGGCTTACAATGAGCAGTTCTTC.

This clone is labeled as large. This chain uses TRBV27 with TRBJ1-5; possibly TRBD1 for D (6 bases). The CDR3 is made up of 13 amino acids. From germline, CDR1 is MNHEY and CDR2 SMNVEV (reference sequence). V was trimmed by 5 bases and J by 6 bases, leaving 11 bases between them. The CDR3 loop reads CASSPFRGQPQHF. As DNA, the CDR3 is TGTGCCAGCAGTCCCTTCAGGGGTCAGCCCCAGCATTTT.

The chain recombines TRBV9 with TRBJ1-1; perhaps TRBD1 as D (6 bases). Germline CDR1 SGDLS, CDR2 YYNGEE. The CDR3 runs 17 residues. Trimming took off 3 bases at V and 5 bases at J, with 23 bases between the two ends. The CDR3 here is CASSARGKVPLGTEAFF. As DNA, the CDR3 is TGTGCCAGCAGCGCCAGGGGAAAGGTGCCTTTAGGTACTGAAGCTTTCTTT.

This chain joins TRBV23-1 and TRBJ2-3, with D possibly TRBD2 on 5 matching bases. Being an ORF, TRBV23-1 has a function that is uncertain. This CDR3 is 17 amino acids long. Trimming removed 0 bases from V and 0 bases from J, with 13 bases in between. Here the CDR3 DNA reads TGCGCCAGCAGTCAATCGATGGGAGACGTCAGCACAGATACGCAGTATTTT. Amino acids: CASSQSMGDVSTDTQYF.

This clone was observed a single time. The chain combines TRBV4-3 with TRBJ2-7; TRBD1 matches 10 bases. Germline-derived CDR1 and CDR2 are LGHNA and YSLEER. This CDR3 is 16 amino acids long. The V gene end was trimmed by 4 bases and the J gene end by 4 bases; junction bases not matched to a gene: 10. The CDR3 bases are TGCGCCAGCAGCCCGCTGTACCCGGGACAGGGGTACGAGCAGTACTTC. Translation gives CASSPLYPGQGYEQYF.

The V gene is TRBV21-1, the J gene TRBJ1-3; TRBD1 is the table's D call and was not checked against the DNA. TRBV21-1 is flagged as a pseudogene. The CDR3 consists of 18 residues. CDR3 nucleotides: TGTGCCAGCAGCCCCCGAGGTAGGGACAGAGCCTCTGGAAACACCATATATTTT. This encodes CASSPRGRDRASGNTIYF.

In DNA, the CDR3 is TGCGCCAGCAGCCTGCGGGAGATCACTGAAGCTTTCTTT. Translation gives CASSLREITEAFF. The J gene is TRBJ1-1, the V gene TRBV4-1, with D hard to call. Trimming took off 4 bases at V and 4 bases at J, with 10 bases between the two ends. Germline CDR1 is MGHRA and CDR2 is YSYEKL. CDR3 length: 13 residues.

This chain connects TRBV13 to TRBJ2-7; the D gene is possibly TRBD1 (5 bases). The V and J ends lost 0 bases and 4 bases respectively, with 16 bases between them. The germline CDR1 and CDR2 sequences are PRHDT and FYEKMQ (reference sequence). The CDR3 covers 16 residues. This chain's CDR3 is CASSLGHSSGLYEQYF. The DNA of the CDR3 is TGTGCCAGCAGCTTAGGGCATTCCTCAGGGCTATACGAGCAGTACTTC.

Worth noting for this clone: One junction end disagrees with the germline gene, perhaps due to a read error. The rearrangement uses TRBV2 and TRBJ2-7; D possibly corresponds to TRBD2 (5 bases). The CDR3 consists of 16 residues. Per the germline V gene, CDR1 is SNHLY and CDR2 is FYNNEI. The CDR3 loop reads CASSEAHTGINYKQYF. The CDR3 DNA is TGCGCCAGCAGTGAAGCGCACACGGGGATAAACTACAAGCAGTACTTC.

V usage is TRBV29-1 and J usage is TRBJ1-6, with a weak D call TRBD1 (5 bases). This CDR3 contains 15 residues. Looked up from germline, CDR1 is SQVTM and CDR2 is ANQGSEA. V gave up 1 base and J gave up 3 bases, with 10 bases separating them. The CDR3 DNA is TGCAGCGTTGAAGGTTGGCAGGGCTATAATTCACCCCTCCACTTT. Its translation: CSVEGWQGYNSPLHF.

The chain couples TRBV5-1 to TRBJ2-2, with TRBD2 matching over 10 bases. Germline values: CDR1 SGHRS, CDR2 YFSETQ. This CDR3 is 16 amino acids long. The V and J ends lost 1 base and 6 bases, in that order; junction bases with no gene match: 6. In DNA, the CDR3 is TGCGCCAGCAGCTTGCGGCTAGCGGGGGTCGCCGGGGAGCTGTTTTTT. It yields the protein CASSLRLAGVAGELFF.

Of note for this clone: In the same sample, other DNA sequences code for this CDR3. The V call is TRBV4-1, the J call TRBJ2-5, with D unclear. The CDR3 is made up of 12 amino acids. From germline, CDR1 is MGHRA and CDR2 YSYEKL. V was trimmed by 1 base and J by 5 bases, leaving 5 bases between them. CDR3 amino acids: CASSQVSETQYF. Here the CDR3 DNA reads TGCGCCAGCAGCCAAGTTTCGGAGACCCAGTACTTC.

This chain joins TRBV4-1 and TRBJ1-2; 10 nucleotides align to TRBD1. The CDR3 has 16 residues. Trimming removed 4 bases from V and 6 bases from J; junction bases left unmatched: 11. CDR1 MGHRA and CDR2 YSYEKL come from the germline V gene. The CDR3 here is CASSPEGQGIGNGYTF. The CDR3 region has the DNA TGCGCCAGCAGCCCGGAGGGACAGGGGATCGGTAATGGCTACACCTTC.

V gene TRBV5-1 combines with J gene TRBJ2-5; 12 bases map to TRBD2. V dropped 4 bases and J dropped 3; count of bases not matched to a gene: 10. The CDR3 runs to 17 residues. Looked up from germline, CDR1 is SGHRS and CDR2 is YFSETQ. CDR3 DNA sequence: TGCGCCAGCAGCGCCGGACCTAGCGGGGGGGCGGAAGAGACCCAGTACTTC. Encoded protein: CASSAGPSGGAEETQYF.